The clone carrying this T cell receptor (beta chain) turned up a few times. Its antigen is unknown. This specimen belongs to a study of T cell repertoires in cytomegalovirus infection. Whole-study context: Matching HLA type, along with CMV infection, was indicated by public TCR beta signatures. Study-wide results and caveats: Summed public TCR beta family frequency identified CMV carriers bearing the relevant HLA. The response measured ex vivo was dominated by TCR beta clonotypes (HLA-C-restricted and CMV-specific).

One entry per CDR3 protein, called by TCRdb with MiXCR from the reads. The sample has approximately 400,000 distinct CDR3 sequences, about a third seen once. The CDR3 has 16 amino acids. V was cut by 5 bases and J by 0 bases, with 17 bases left in between. Germline-derived CDR1 and CDR2 are SEHNR and FQNEAQ (reference sequence). The chain recombines TRBV7-9 with TRBJ2-7, with D possibly being TRBD1 or TRBD2 (5 bases each). The TCR comes from a human donor in good health (CMV status not recorded). Some clones in this sample may be carry-over from other donors' samples. Sequences were obtained from PBMCs. The CDR3 is CASSPRGGQASYEQYF. The CDR3 nucleotides read TGTGCCAGCAGCCCCCGGGGCGGGCAGGCCTCCTACGAGCAGTACTTC.